Below, one T cell receptor beta chain is given with its context. This entry belongs to a study of blood T cell repertoires in COVID-19. Study-wide background: Collection of acute and convalescent COVID-19 samples took place in the United States, Italy and Spain. PBMCs, B-cell-depleted T cells, or T cells provided the cDNA or gDNA that made up the material.

Only in-frame clones appear in the TCRdb table, and some are missing; sequencing was by immunoSEQ multiplex PCR. The table lists 150,000 to 200,000 clones, more than 75% of them singletons, with about 1.2% in the top ten. This TCR came from a human donor with acute COVID-19. The donor label of this sample is uncertain. Sequencing input: PBMCs or T cells enriched from blood (not recorded which).

This CDR3 is CASSDSEAGEADTQYF. In nucleotides, the CDR3 is TGTGCCAGCAGTGACTCGGAAGCGGGGGAGGCAGATACGCAGTATTTT. The chain uses TRBV6-4 and TRBJ2-3; 8 bases fit TRBD2. CDR3 length: 16 amino acids. Germline assignment: CDR1 MRHNA and CDR2 SNTAGT. V was pared by 0 bases and J by 4 bases, with 6 bases of the junction left unmatched.